The clone carrying this T cell receptor beta chain appeared once. Its antigen is unidentified. Unique molecular identifiers were incorporated into the prepared TCRbeta library. MiXCR, run by TCRdb on the PCR reads, gives a single entry per CDR3 protein. The sample consists of around 800,000 distinct CDR3 sequences, roughly 15% of them appearing once. From germline, CDR1 is MNHEY and CDR2 SVGEGT. The junction had 11 bases not matched to a gene; V was cut back by 8 bases and J by 4 bases. This CDR3 comprises 15 residues. These data are taken from a study of T-cell reconstitution after alpha-beta-depleted transplantation in children. Broader study findings: Certain patients had high TCRbeta diversity at day 60, and it came from recipient T cells and thymic progenitors that survived.

The sequence derives from a male patient aged 10 to 17 who had a stem cell transplant for acute lymphoblastic leukemia, so the T cells may come from the graft donor. The specimen was PBMCs, mostly from graft donor cells, collected 360 days after TCRalphabeta/CD19-depleted stem cell transplant. This chain links TRBV6-2 or TRBV6-3 with TRBJ2-7; 10 nucleotides agree with TRBD2. The CDR3 DNA reads as TGTGCCAGCCGTTGGAGCGGGAGGGGTAGATACGAGCAGTACTTC. Its translation is CASRWSGRGRYEQYF.